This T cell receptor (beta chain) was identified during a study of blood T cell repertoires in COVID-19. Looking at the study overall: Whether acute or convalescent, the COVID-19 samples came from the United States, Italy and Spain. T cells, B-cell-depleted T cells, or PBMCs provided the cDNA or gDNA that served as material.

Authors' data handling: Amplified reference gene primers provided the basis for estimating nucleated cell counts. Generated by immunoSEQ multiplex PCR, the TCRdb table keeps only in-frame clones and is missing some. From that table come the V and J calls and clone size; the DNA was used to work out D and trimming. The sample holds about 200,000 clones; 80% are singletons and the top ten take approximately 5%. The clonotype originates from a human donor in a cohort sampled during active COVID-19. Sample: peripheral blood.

The CDR3 nucleotides are TGTGCCAGCAGCCAACTAAACCCGGACAGCTCCTACGAGCAGTACTTC. Translation: CASSQLNPDSSYEQYF. The V and J genes are TRBV14 and TRBJ2-7, with D maybe TRBD1 (6 bases). This CDR3 spans 16 amino acids. Trimming removed 2 bases from V and 0 bases from J, with 14 bases in between. Germline V gene lookup returns CDR1 SGHDN and CDR2 FVKESK.